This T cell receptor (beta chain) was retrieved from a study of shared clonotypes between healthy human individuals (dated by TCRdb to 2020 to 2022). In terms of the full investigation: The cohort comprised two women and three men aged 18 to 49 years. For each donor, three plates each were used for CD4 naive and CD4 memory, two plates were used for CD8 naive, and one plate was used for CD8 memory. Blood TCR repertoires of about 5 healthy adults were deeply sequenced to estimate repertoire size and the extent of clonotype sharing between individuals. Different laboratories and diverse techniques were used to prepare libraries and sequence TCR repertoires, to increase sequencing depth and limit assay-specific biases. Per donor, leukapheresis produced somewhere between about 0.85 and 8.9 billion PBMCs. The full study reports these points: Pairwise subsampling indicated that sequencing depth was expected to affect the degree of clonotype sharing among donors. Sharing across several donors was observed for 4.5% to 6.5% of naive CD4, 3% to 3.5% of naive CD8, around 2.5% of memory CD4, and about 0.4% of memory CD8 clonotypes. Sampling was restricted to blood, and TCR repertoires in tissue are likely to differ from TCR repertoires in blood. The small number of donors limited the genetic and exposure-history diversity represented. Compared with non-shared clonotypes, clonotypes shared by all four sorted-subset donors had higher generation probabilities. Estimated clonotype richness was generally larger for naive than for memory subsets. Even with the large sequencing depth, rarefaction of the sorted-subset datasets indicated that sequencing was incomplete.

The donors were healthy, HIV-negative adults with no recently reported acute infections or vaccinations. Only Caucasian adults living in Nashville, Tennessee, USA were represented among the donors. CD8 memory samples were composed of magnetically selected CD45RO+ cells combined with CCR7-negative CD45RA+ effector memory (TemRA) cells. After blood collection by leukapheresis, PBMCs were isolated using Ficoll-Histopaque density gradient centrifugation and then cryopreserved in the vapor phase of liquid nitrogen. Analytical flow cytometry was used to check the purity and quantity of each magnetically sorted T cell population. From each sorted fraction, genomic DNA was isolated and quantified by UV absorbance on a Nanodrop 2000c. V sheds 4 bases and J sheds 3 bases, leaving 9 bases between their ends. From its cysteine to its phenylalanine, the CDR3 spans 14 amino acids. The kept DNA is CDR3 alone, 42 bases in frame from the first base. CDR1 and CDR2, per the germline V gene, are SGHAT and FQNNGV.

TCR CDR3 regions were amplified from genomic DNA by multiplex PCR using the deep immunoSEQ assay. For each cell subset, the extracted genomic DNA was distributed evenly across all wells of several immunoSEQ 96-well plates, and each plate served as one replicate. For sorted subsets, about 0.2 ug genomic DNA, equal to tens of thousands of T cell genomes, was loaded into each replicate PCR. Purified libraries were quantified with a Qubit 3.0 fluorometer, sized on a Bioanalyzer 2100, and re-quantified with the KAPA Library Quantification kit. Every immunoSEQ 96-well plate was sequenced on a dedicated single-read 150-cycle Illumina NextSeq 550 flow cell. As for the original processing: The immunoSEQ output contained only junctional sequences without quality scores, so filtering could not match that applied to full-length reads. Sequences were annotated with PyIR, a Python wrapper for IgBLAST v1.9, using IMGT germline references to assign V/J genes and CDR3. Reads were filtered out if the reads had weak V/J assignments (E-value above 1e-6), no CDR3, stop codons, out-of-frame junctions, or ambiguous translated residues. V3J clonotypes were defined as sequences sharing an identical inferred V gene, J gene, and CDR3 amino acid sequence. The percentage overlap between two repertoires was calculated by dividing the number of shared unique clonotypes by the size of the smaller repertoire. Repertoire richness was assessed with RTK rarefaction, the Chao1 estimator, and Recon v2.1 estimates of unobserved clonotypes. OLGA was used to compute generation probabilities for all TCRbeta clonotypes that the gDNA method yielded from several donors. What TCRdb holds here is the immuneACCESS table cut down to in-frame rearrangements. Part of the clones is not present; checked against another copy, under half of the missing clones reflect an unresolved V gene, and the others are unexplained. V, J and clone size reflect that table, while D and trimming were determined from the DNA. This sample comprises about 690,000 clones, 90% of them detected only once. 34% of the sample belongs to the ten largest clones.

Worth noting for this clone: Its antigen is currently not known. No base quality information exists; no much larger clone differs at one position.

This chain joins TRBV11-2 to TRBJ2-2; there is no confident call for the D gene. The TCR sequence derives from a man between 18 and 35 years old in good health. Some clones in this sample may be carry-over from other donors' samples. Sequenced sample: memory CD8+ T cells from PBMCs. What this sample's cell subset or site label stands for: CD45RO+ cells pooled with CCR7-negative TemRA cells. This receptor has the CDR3 CASSSSAYTGELFF. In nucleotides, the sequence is TGTGCCAGCAGCTCATCAGCATACACCGGGGAGCTGTTTTTT.